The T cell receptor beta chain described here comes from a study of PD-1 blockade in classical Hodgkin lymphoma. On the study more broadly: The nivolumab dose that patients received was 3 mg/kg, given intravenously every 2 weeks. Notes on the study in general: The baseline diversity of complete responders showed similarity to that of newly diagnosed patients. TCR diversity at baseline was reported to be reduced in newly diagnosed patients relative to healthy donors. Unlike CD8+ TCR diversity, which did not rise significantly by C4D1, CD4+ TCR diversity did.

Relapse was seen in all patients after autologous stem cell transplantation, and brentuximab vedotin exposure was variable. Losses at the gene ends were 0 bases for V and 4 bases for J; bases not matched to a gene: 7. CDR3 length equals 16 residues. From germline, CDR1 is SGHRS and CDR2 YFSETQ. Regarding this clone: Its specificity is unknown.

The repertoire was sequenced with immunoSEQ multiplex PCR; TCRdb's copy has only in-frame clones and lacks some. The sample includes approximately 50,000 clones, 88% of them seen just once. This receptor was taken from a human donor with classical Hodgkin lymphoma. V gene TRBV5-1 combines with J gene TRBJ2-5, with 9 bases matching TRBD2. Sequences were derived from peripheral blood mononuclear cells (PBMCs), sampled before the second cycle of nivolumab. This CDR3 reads CASSLVRGGRVETQYF. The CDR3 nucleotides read TGCGCCAGCAGCTTGGTGCGGGGGGGCCGAGTAGAGACCCAGTACTTC.